This T cell receptor (beta chain) was recovered during a study of T-cell memory formation after mild COVID-19. Study details: Largely donor-specific TCR clusters were found.

This clonotype was detected many times. The antigen remains unidentified. Study-level findings and limits: Largely, contracting CD4+ clones fell within CM and EM, and contracting CD8+ clones within EMRA.

Employing constant-segment primers, 5'RACE generated TCR alpha and TCR beta cDNA libraries bearing sample barcodes and UMIs. Using its own MiXCR run on the 5' RACE reads, TCRdb lists one record per CDR3 protein. The table includes around 370,000 distinct CDR3 sequences, around 21% detected once. The germline gives CDR1 LGHDT, CDR2 YNNKEL (reference sequence). This CDR3 comprises 12 residues. Trimming stripped 1 base from V and 5 bases from J, with 5 bases between. The TCR comes from an adult woman who had mild COVID-19 (a few samples of this study predate the infection). Cell type and time point are not known. V gene TRBV3-1 combines with J gene TRBJ1-1; possibly TRBD1 for D (5 bases). The sequenced sample consisted of PBMCs or a T cell subset sorted from them (not recorded which). The CDR3 coding sequence is TGTGCCAGCAGCCAAGGGGGGACTGAAGCTTTCTTT. This encodes CASSQGGTEAFF.